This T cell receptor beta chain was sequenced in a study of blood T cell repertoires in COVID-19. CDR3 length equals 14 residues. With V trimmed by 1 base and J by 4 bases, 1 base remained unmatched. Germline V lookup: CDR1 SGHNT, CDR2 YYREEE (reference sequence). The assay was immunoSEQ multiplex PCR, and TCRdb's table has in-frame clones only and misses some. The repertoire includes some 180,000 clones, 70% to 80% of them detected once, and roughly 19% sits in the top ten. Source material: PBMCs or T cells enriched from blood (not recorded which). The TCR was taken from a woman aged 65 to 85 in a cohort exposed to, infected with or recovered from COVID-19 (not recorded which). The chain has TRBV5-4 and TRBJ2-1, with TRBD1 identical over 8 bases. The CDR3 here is CASSLRQGYNEQFF. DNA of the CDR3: TGTGCCAGCAGCTTGCGACAGGGGTACAATGAGCAGTTCTTC.